This T cell receptor (beta chain) came from a study of T-cell reconstitution after alpha-beta-depleted transplantation in children. Study-level points and caveats: By about two months after transplant, alpha-beta T cells reportedly arose from several hundred graft clones that had expanded.

Per the germline V gene, CDR1 is SGHTA and CDR2 is FQGNSA. This CDR3 has 14 residues. Trimming removed 4 bases at V and 6 bases at J, with 16 bases between. This clonotype came up a few times. Its antigen is undetermined. A TCRbeta library incorporating unique molecular identifiers was prepared. MiXCR, applied by TCRdb to the PCR reads, yields one record per CDR3 protein. The table records hundreds of thousands of distinct CDR3 sequences, around 13% of them present only once. The source is a male patient younger than 18 who had a stem cell transplant for acute myeloid leukemia, so the T cells may come from the graft donor. The chain recombines TRBV7-2 with TRBJ2-7; tentatively, D is TRBD1 or TRBD2 (5 bases each). The starting material was PBMCs, mostly from graft donor cells, obtained 360 days after TCRalphabeta/CD19-depleted stem cell transplant. The CDR3 DNA sequence: TGTGCCAGCAGCTCGGGACCCACTGTGAGCGAGCAGTACTTC. Residues: CASSSGPTVSEQYF. The whole variable domain, filled in from reference TRBV7-2 and TRBJ2-7, reads GAGVSQSPSNKVTEKGKDVELRCDPISGHTALYWYRQSLGQGLEFLIYFQGNSAPDKSGLPSDRFSAERTGGSVSTLTIQRTQQEDSAVYLCASSSGPTVSEQYFGPGTRLTVT.